A selection of T cell receptor beta chains follows, all from one sample in a study of early T cells in non-severe SARS-CoV-2 infection. TCRdb re-called the 5' RACE reads with MiXCR, one entry per CDR3 protein. The sample carries tens of thousands of distinct CDR3 sequences, roughly 5.7% recorded once. The specimen sequenced was whole blood. The receptors were sampled from an adult who was a healthcare worker with PCR-confirmed SARS-CoV-2 infection or an uninfected control (not recorded which). CDR3s include the opening cysteine and the closing phenylalanine or tryptophan. The D gene is left open where the match is weak. Expanded clones get a size class; other rows say once, few or many, or leave the size out.

>TRBD2|many|TRBJ2-7|TRBV20-1
CASGGSYEQYF
>NA|many|TRBJ1-1|TRBV28
CASVYQNTEAFF
>NA|many|TRBJ1-1|TRBV20-1
CSAKAGIGTEAFF
>NA|many|TRBJ2-3|TRBV20-1
CSARRSGPSTDTQYF
>NA|many|TRBJ2-7|TRBV9
CASSVATGRAYEQYF
>NA|many|TRBJ2-1|TRBV20-1
CSAEIASNEQFF
>TRBD2|many|TRBJ2-7|TRBV7-9
CASSPRTSGIYEQYF
>NA|many|TRBJ1-2|TRBV28
CASTTPAIGPPTF
>NA|many|TRBJ2-3|TRBV30
CAWSFGGQADTQYF
>NA|NA|TRBJ2-2|TRBV6-5
CASSYNGELFF
>TRBD1|many|TRBJ1-5|TRBV7-2
CASSRDRAKPQHF
>TRBD1|many|TRBJ1-5|TRBV7-8
CASSLSTGVNQPQHF
>NA|many|TRBJ1-1|TRBV11-3
CASSRDRYTEAFF
>NA|many|TRBJ1-1|TRBV12-3/TRBV12-4
CASSFEGRAFF
>NA|many|TRBJ1-1|TRBV30
CAWNKGYSNTEAFF
>TRBD2|NA|TRBJ2-7|TRBV20-1
CSATTPGTSGTQHEQYF
>NA|many|TRBJ2-3|TRBV11-2
CASSFSTGPDTQYF
>NA|many|TRBJ1-2|TRBV28
CASSFQLTNYGYTF
>NA|few|TRBJ1-6|TRBV2
CASSSYGGARGSPLHF
>NA|many|TRBJ2-7|TRBV30
CAWSRGYEQYF
>TRBD2|many|TRBJ2-1|TRBV7-2
CASSLATSGSYNEQFF
>NA|NA|TRBJ1-1|TRBV20-1
CGGRRNTEAFF
>NA|few|TRBJ2-1|TRBV12-3/TRBV12-4
CASRGVIYEQFF
>NA|many|TRBJ2-3|TRBV7-6
CASSLGGRGATDTQYF
>TRBD2|many|TRBJ2-7|TRBV6-2/TRBV6-3
CASSYGTSGSAEQYF
>TRBD1|many|TRBJ2-1|TRBV11-2
CASSFGQVGNEQFF
>TRBD2|few|TRBJ2-7|TRBV7-2
CASRLAGVNEQYF